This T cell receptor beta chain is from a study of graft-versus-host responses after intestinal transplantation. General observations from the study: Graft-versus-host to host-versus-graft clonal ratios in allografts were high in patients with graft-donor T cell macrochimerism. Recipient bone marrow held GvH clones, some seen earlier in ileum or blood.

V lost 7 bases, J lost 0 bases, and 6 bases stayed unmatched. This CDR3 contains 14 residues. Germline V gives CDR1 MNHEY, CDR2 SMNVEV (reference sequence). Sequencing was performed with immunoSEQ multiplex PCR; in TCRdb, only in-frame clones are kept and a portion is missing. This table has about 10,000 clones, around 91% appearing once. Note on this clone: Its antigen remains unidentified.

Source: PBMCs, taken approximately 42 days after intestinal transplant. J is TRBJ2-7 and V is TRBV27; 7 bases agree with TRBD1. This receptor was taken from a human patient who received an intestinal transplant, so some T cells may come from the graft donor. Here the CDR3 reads CASTQDRNSYEQYF. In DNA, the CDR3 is TGTGCCAGCACCCAGGACAGGAACTCCTACGAGCAGTACTTC.